These 5 T cell receptor beta chains were sequenced from one sample in a study of blood T cell repertoires in COVID-19. Sequencing used immunoSEQ multiplex PCR; TCRdb keeps in-frame clones, though not all of them. The sample includes 150,000 to 200,000 clones, over 75% of them seen just once. The sample comprised PBMCs or T cells enriched from blood (not recorded which). These receptors were collected from a woman aged 45 to 65 who had recovered from COVID-19.

This chain links TRBV9 with TRBJ2-1, with 8 bases that match TRBD2. CDR1 and CDR2 from the germline V gene are SGDLS and YYNGEE. The V segment lost 1 base and the J segment 5 bases; nucleotides outside the gene matches: 5. The CDR3 runs to 15 residues. The CDR3 sequence: CASSVSGTRDNEQFF. CDR3 nucleotide sequence: TGTGCCAGCAGCGTATCGGGGACTAGGGACAATGAGCAGTTCTTC.

The chain is built from TRBV19 and TRBJ1-5; 7 nucleotides align to TRBD1. Germline V gene lookup returns CDR1 LNHDA and CDR2 SQIVND (reference sequence). The length of the CDR3 is 18 residues. The V gene end was trimmed by 1 base and the J gene end by 5 bases; junction bases not matched to a gene: 14. In DNA, the CDR3 is TGTGCCAGTAGTATAGGGGCAGGGGGGAAAAAAGATTATCAGCCCCAGCATTTT. Translating gives CASSIGAGGKKDYQPQHF.

This chain connects TRBV2 to TRBJ2-7, with TRBD1 matching 7 bases. Per germline, CDR1 SNHLY and CDR2 FYNNEI. The V gene end was trimmed by 6 bases and the J gene end by 0 bases; junction bases not matched to a gene: 5. The CDR3 contains 14 residues. For the CDR3, the DNA is TGTGCCAGCAGGTTACAGGGGAGCTCCTACGAGCAGTACTTC. It yields the protein CASRLQGSSYEQYF.

The chain couples TRBV4-3 to TRBJ2-2; 9 nucleotides align to TRBD2. From germline, CDR1 is LGHNA and CDR2 YSLEER. The CDR3 totals 18 residues. With V trimmed by 2 bases and J by 0 bases, 7 bases remained unmatched. The CDR3, as DNA: TGCGCCAGCAGCCAATCCCCGGCGGGGGGGGCGAACACCGGGGAGCTGTTTTTT. Translated, it gives CASSQSPAGGANTGELFF.

CDR3 protein: CASTRGQSSNEKLFF. DNA of the CDR3: TGTGCCAGCACCCGTGGTCAGTCCTCAAATGAAAAACTGTTTTTT. The rearrangement links TRBV11-2 to TRBJ1-4; no reliable D call. The length of the CDR3 is 15 residues. Germline assignment: CDR1 SGHAT and CDR2 FQNNGV. V gave up 7 bases and J gave up 5 bases, with 17 bases separating them. The variable domain in full, with the rest retrieved from reference TRBV11-2 and TRBJ1-4, is EAGVAQSPRYKIIEKRQSVAFWCNPISGHATLYWYQQILGQGPKLLIQFQNNGVVDDSQLPKDRFSAERLKGVDSTLKIQPAKLEDSAVYLCASTRGQSSNEKLFFGSGTQLSVL.